This entry lists 3 T cell receptor beta chains sequenced from one sample in a study of blood T cell repertoires in COVID-19. The method was immunoSEQ multiplex PCR; TCRdb's version includes in-frame clones alone and lacks a portion of them. The data contain around 27,000 clones, approximately 80% of them seen just once; the ten biggest clones take up 25%. Sequenced material: peripheral blood. The receptors derive from a man between 65 and 85 years old with active COVID-19.

The J gene is TRBJ1-2, the V gene TRBV6-6, with a possible D match to TRBD1 (6 bases). The germline CDR1 and CDR2 sequences are MNHNY and SVGAGI (reference sequence). The CDR3 covers 14 residues. Trimming took 6 bases from V and 4 from J, leaving 15 bases between them. CDR3 sequence reads: CASRLTGPIYGYTF. CDR3 bases: TGTGCCAGCAGATTGACAGGCCCTATCTATGGCTACACCTTC.

The genes are TRBV3-1 (or the pseudogene TRBV3-2) and TRBJ1-2; D is ambiguous. V was pared by 4 bases and J by 8 bases, with 14 bases between. CDR1 and CDR2 (germline): LGHDT, YNNKEL (reference sequence). The length of the CDR3 is 13 residues. CDR3 nucleotides: TGTGCCAGCAGCCCGAGGAGTTCTCGGGGCTACACCTTC. Residues: CASSPRSSRGYTF.

This clone was counted a few times. The chain has TRBV29-1 and TRBJ2-7, with TRBD1 matching over 7 bases. The CDR3 runs to 12 residues. Unmatched junction bases numbered 3, after V lost 6 bases and J lost 1 base. From germline, CDR1 is SQVTM and CDR2 ANQGSEA. CDR3 protein: CSVNRGSYEQYF. For the CDR3, the DNA is TGCAGCGTGAACAGGGGATCCTACGAGCAGTACTTC.